These T cell receptor beta chains were read from a single sample in a study of blood T cell repertoires in COVID-19. Sequencing was performed with immunoSEQ multiplex PCR; in TCRdb, only in-frame clones are kept and a portion is missing. This table holds 90,000 or so clones, roughly 87% found once. Sequencing was performed on peripheral blood. These receptors were obtained from a man aged 55-75 years with acute or convalescent COVID-19. CDR3s include the opening cysteine and the closing phenylalanine or tryptophan. D genes are given only for firm matches. Size tells how often a clone was seen (once, few, many) or the class of an expanded clone, and some rows leave it out.

D	J	V	size	DNA	CDR3
TRBD2	TRBJ2-1	TRBV7-2	NA	TGTGCCAGCAGCCCCCGACTAGCAGGATCATACAATGAGCAGTTCTTC	CASSPRLAGSYNEQFF
NA	TRBJ1-2	TRBV30	NA	TGTGCCTTGACAACGAAAGATGTAATGAACTATGGCTACACCTTC	CALTTKDVMNYGYTF
TRBD2	TRBJ2-3	TRBV5-6	once	TGTGCCAGCAGCGGGGGACTAGCGGGAGGCACAGATACGCAGTATTTT	CASSGGLAGGTDTQYF
TRBD2	TRBJ2-7	TRBV6-1	once	TGTGCCAGCAGTGGGGGGCTTAGGAGCGGGAGAGGTCGCGAGCAGTACTTC	CASSGGLRSGRGREQYF
NA	TRBJ1-6	TRBV2	NA	TGTGCCAGCAGTGAGCGGGCGGGAGAGAATTCACCCCTCCACTTT	CASSERAGENSPLHF
NA	TRBJ2-7	TRBV7-8	NA	TGTGCCAGCAGCTTAGCAAACAGGGTCGGTGAGCAGTACTTC	CASSLANRVGEQYF
TRBD1	TRBJ1-3	TRBV5-1	NA	TGCGCCAGCAGCCAGACAGGGGGAACTGGAAACACCATATATTTT	CASSQTGGTGNTIYF
TRBD1	TRBJ1-6	TRBV6-5	NA	TGTGCCAGCAGTTACTCGTTTGGGACAGGGTTCCCCCTCCACTTT	CASSYSFGTGFPLHF
TRBD2	TRBJ2-1	TRBV6-2/TRBV6-3	NA	TGTGCCAGCAGTTACTCACGGGGGGGGCCCTCCTACAATGAGCAGTTCTTC	CASSYSRGGPSYNEQFF
NA	TRBJ1-4	TRBV29-1	NA	TGCAGCGTTGAAGACTGGGGGGGGGAAGAAAAACTGTTTTTT	CSVEDWGGEEKLFF
NA	TRBJ2-2	TRBV5-1	NA	TGCGCCAGCAGCCCTCAGGGGATGAACACCGGGGAGCTGTTTTTT	CASSPQGMNTGELFF
TRBD2	TRBJ2-2	TRBV7-3	NA	TGTGCCAGCAGCTTAGACGGGGCGGGGGGCGGCGGGGAGCTGTTTTTT	CASSLDGAGGGGELFF
NA	TRBJ2-2	TRBV5-1	NA	TGCGCCAGCAGGGCGGCATTCACCGGGGAGCTGTTTTTT	CASRAAFTGELFF
NA	TRBJ1-2	TRBV20-1	NA	TGCAGTGCTAGAGATCCCTACTACACCTTC	CSARDPYYTF
NA	TRBJ2-7	TRBV14	NA	TGTGCCAGCAGCCAAGTAATAGTACAGCAATACGAGCAGTACTTC	CASSQVIVQQYEQYF
TRBD1	TRBJ2-7	TRBV30	NA	TGTGCCTGGAGACGGGGACAGGGCTACGAGCAGTACTTC	CAWRRGQGYEQYF
TRBD2	TRBJ2-3	TRBV5-4	NA	TGTGCCAGCAGCTTGGGGGGGGGACTAGCGGGAGGAACAGATACGCAGTATTTT	CASSLGGGLAGGTDTQYF
NA	TRBJ2-5	TRBV5-1	NA	TGCGCCAGCAGCTTGGAGGAGGGGGAGACCCAGTACTTC	CASSLEEGETQYF
TRBD2	TRBJ2-1	TRBV5-4	NA	TGTGCCAGCAGCCAAAAGCTAGCGGGGGATTACAATGAGCAGTTCTTC	CASSQKLAGDYNEQFF
NA	TRBJ1-1	TRBV4-3	NA	TGCGCCAGCAGCCTGAGGGTATCGGAAACTGAAGCTTTCTTT	CASSLRVSETEAFF
TRBD1	TRBJ1-1	TRBV19	few	TGTGCCAGTAGTCCCGACAGGGCCACTGAAGCTTTCTTT	CASSPDRATEAFF
TRBD1	TRBJ1-2	TRBV27	NA	TGTGCCAGCAGTTCCGGGACAGGTCTCTATGGCTACACCTTC	CASSSGTGLYGYTF
TRBD1	TRBJ1-5	TRBV27	NA	TGTGCCAGCAGTGTCCAGGGGGATCAGCCCCAGCATTTT	CASSVQGDQPQHF
NA	TRBJ2-5	TRBV3-1/TRBV3-2	NA	TGTGCCAGCAGCCAAGATGTGACTAGGGCAGAGACCCAGTACTTC	CASSQDVTRAETQYF
NA	TRBJ2-5	TRBV25-1	NA	TGTGCCAGCAGTGAAGGCGGTAACCAAGAGACCCAGTACTTC	CASSEGGNQETQYF
TRBD2	TRBJ2-1	TRBV11-2	NA	TGTGCCAGCAGCTTAGGACTAGCGGGGGGCAATGAGCAGTTCTTC	CASSLGLAGGNEQFF
TRBD1	TRBJ1-1	TRBV18	once	TGTGCCAGCTCACCACAAACAGGGGGCACTGAAGCTTTCTTT	CASSPQTGGTEAFF
TRBD1	TRBJ1-5	TRBV9	NA	TGTGCCAGCACCGTGGGGACAGGGGAAGGACAGCCCCAGCATTTT	CASTVGTGEGQPQHF
NA	TRBJ2-7	TRBV5-5	few	TGTGCCAGCAGCTTGGACGGGGCCTACGAGCAGTACTTC	CASSLDGAYEQYF
NA	TRBJ2-7	TRBV5-1	NA	TGCGCCAGCAGCCCGGGAGTTGGGGCATTGGGCGAGCAGTACTTC	CASSPGVGALGEQYF
NA	TRBJ1-1	TRBV5-6	NA	TGTGCCAGCAGCTACGATTTGGCTGAAGAAGCTTTCTTT	CASSYDLAEEAFF
NA	TRBJ1-2	TRBV5-6	NA	TGTGCCAGTAGCGCCACCGGGGGGCTATTCGGCGGCTACACCTTC	CASSATGGLFGGYTF
TRBD1	TRBJ1-1	TRBV19	NA	TGTGCCAGTAGAACGACAGGGGGTAACACTGAAGCTTTCTTT	CASRTTGGNTEAFF
TRBD2	TRBJ2-7	TRBV6-5	NA	TGTGCCAGCACTCCAGTTAGCGGGAGTTTAGCGCAGTACTTC	CASTPVSGSLAQYF
TRBD2	TRBJ2-1	TRBV10-1	NA	TGCGCCAGCAGTGAGTCCCCCGGGAGGGGGAGGCAGTTCTTC	CASSESPGRGRQFF
NA	TRBJ1-2	TRBV7-2	NA	TGTGCCAGCAGCCCCCGGGGGGCGTTCTATGGCTACACCTTC	CASSPRGAFYGYTF
TRBD1	TRBJ1-2	TRBV5-1	once	TGCGCCAGCAGCTTAATAGAGGGGGCGTTTGGCTACACCTTC	CASSLIEGAFGYTF